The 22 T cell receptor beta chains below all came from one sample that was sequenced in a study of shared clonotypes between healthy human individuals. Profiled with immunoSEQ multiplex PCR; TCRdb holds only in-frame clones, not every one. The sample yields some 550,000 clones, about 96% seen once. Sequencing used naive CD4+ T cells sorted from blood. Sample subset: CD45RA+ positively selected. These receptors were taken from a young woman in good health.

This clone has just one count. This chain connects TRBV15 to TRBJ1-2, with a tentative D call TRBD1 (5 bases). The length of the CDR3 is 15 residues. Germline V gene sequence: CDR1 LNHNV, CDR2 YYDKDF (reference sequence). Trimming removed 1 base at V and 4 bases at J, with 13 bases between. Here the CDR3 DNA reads TGTGCCACCAGCAGAGCCCCCCAGGGCCGCTATGGCTACACCTTC. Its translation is CATSRAPQGRYGYTF.

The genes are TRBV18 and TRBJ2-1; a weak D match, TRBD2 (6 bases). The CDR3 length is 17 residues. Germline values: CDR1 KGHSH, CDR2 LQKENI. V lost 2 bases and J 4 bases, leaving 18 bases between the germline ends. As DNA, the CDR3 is TGTGCCAGCTCACCATTGTCTAGCGACCCTACGTACAATGAGCAGTTCTTC. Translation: CASSPLSSDPTYNEQFF.

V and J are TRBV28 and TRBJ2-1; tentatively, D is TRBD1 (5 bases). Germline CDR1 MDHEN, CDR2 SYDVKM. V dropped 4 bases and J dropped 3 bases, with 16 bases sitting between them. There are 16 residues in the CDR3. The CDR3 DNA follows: TGTGCCAGCAGTTCCTCGTTGGGCCAGGGCTACAATGAGCAGTTCTTC. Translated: CASSSSLGQGYNEQFF.

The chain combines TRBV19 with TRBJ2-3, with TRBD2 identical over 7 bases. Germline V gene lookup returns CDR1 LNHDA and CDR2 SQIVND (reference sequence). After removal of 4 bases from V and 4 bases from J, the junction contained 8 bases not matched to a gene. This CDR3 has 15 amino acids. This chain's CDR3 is CASSSTGGGADTQYF. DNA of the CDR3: TGTGCCAGTAGTAGTACGGGAGGTGGGGCAGATACGCAGTATTTT.

The CDR3 region is CASGLTSGSSTDTQYF. The CDR3 nucleotides are TGCGCCAGCGGCCTCACTAGCGGGAGCTCGACAGATACGCAGTATTTT. The chain recombines TRBV5-1 with TRBJ2-3, with TRBD2 matching over 11 bases. V gave up 7 bases and J gave up 3 bases; unmatched junction bases: 10. The CDR3 length is 16 residues. CDR1 is SGHRS and CDR2 is YFSETQ in the germline V gene.

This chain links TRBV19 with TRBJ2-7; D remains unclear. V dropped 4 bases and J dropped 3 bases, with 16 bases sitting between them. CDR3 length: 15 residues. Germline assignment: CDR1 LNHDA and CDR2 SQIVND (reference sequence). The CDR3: CASSKGPGNLYEQYF. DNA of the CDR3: TGTGCCAGTAGTAAAGGCCCAGGAAACCTCTACGAGCAGTACTTC.

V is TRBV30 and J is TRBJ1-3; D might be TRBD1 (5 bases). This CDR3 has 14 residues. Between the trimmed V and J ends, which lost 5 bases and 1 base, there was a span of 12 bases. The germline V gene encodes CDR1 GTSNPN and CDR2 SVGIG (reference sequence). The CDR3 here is CAWSNRGSGNTIYF. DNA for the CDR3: TGTGCCTGGTCTAACCGGGGGTCTGGAAACACCATATATTTT.

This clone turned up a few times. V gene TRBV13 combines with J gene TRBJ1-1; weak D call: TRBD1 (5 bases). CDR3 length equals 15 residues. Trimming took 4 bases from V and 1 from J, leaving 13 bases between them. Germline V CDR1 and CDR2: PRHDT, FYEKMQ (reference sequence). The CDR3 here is CASSWAGLSNTEAFF. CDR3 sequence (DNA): TGTGCCAGCAGCTGGGCAGGGCTATCGAACACTGAAGCTTTCTTT.

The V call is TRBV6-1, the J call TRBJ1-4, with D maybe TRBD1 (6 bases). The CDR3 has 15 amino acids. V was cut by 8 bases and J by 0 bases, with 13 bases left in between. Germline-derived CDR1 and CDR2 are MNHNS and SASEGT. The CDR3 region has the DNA TGTGCCAGCGGGGACATTTACTCAACTAATGAAAAACTGTTTTTT. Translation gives CASGDIYSTNEKLFF.

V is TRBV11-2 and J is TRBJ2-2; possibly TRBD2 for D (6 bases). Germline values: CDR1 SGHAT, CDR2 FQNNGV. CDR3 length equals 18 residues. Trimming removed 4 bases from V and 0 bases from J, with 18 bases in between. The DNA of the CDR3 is TGTGCCAGCAGCTCCCGCGGGACGCGAACCTCGAACACCGGGGAGCTGTTTTTT. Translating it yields CASSSRGTRTSNTGELFF.

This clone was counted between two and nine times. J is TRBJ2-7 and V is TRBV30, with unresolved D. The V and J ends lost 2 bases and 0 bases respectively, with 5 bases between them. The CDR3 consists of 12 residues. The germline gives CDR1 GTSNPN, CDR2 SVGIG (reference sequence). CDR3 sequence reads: CAWSSDSYEQYF. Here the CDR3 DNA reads TGTGCCTGGAGTAGTGACTCCTACGAGCAGTACTTC.

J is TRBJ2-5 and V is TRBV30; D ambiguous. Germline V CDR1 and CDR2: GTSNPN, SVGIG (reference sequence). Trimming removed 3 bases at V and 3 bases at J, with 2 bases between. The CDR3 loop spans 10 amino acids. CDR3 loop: CAWSKETQYF. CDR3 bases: TGTGCCTGGAGCAAAGAGACCCAGTACTTC.

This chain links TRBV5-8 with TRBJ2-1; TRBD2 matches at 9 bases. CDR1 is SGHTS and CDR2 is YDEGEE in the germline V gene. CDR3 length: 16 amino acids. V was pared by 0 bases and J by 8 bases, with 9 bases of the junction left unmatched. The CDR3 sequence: CASSLVGAGGQDEQFF. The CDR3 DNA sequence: TGTGCCAGCAGCTTGGTCGGGGCGGGAGGGCAGGATGAGCAGTTCTTC.

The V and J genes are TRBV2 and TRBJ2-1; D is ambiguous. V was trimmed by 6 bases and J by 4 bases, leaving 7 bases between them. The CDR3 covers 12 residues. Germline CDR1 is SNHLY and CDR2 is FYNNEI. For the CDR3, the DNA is TGTGCCAGCAGCGAACTTTACAATGAGCAGTTCTTC. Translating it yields CASSELYNEQFF.

CDR3 protein: CASSLAGMNTEAFF. CDR3 DNA: TGTGCCAGCAGCTTAGCGGGCATGAACACTGAAGCTTTCTTT. The chain is built from TRBV7-8 and TRBJ1-1; D unclear. The length of the CDR3 is 14 residues. Germline V gene lookup returns CDR1 SGHVS and CDR2 FQNEAQ. The V gene lost 0 bases and the J gene lost 0 bases, with 5 bases spanning the gap.

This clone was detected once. CDR3 region: CASSRENEKLFF. The CDR3 region has the DNA TGCGCCAGCAGCCGTGAGAATGAAAAACTGTTTTTT. This chain connects TRBV5-1 to TRBJ1-4; no firm D call. Trimming left V 4 bases short and J 5 bases short, with 6 bases between. Looked up from germline, CDR1 is SGHRS and CDR2 is YFSETQ. This CDR3 is 12 amino acids long.

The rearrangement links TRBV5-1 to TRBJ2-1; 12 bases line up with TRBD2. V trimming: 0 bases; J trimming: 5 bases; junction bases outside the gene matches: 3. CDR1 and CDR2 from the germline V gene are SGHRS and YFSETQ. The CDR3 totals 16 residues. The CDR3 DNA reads TGCGCCAGCAGCTTGGGACTAGCGGGAGCCGACAATGAGCAGTTCTTC. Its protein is CASSLGLAGADNEQFF.

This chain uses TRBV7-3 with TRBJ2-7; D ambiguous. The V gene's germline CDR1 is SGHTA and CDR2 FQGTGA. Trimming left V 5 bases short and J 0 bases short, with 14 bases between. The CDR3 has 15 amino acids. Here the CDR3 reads CASSRASGYSYEQYF. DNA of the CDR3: TGTGCCAGCAGCCGGGCGTCCGGTTACTCCTACGAGCAGTACTTC.

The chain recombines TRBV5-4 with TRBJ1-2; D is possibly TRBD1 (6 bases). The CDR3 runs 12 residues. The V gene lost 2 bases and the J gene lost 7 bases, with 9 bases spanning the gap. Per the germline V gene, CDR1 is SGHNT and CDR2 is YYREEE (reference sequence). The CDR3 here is CASSFRDTGYTF. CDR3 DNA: TGTGCCAGCAGCTTCCGGGACACTGGCTACACCTTC.

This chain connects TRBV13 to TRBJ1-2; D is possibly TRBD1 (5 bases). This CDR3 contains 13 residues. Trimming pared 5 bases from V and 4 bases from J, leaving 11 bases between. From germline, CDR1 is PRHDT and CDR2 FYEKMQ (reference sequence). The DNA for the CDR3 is TGTGCCAGCAGCCGGGACCAACCCTATGGCTACACCTTC. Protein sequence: CASSRDQPYGYTF.

CDR3: CATRGTGESEQYF. The DNA for the CDR3 is TGTGCCACCAGAGGGACAGGGGAAAGCGAGCAGTACTTC. The chain combines TRBV21-1 with TRBJ2-7; TRBD1, the D gene given by the table, was not confirmed from the DNA. TRBV21-1 has pseudogene status. This CDR3 is 13 amino acids long.

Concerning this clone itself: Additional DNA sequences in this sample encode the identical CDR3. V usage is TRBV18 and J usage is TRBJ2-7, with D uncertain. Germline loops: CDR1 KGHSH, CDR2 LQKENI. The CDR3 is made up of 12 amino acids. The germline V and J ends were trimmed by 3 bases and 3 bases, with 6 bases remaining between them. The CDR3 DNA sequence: TGTGCCAGCTCACCGTTGGGCTACGAGCAGTACTTC. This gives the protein CASSPLGYEQYF.